This TCR beta chain appears in the sequencing data of a study of CD8 T cells in ankylosing spondylitis. Construction of TCR beta libraries was performed using quantitative 5'-RACE with molecular barcodes. TCRdb ran MiXCR on the 5' RACE reads and lists one entry per CDR3 protein. Of around 890,000 distinct CDR3 sequences listed, 10% to 15% were seen once; the top ten hold less than 0.65%. Study conclusions and caveats: Disease-linked clones bore a CD8+ phenotype, appearing relatively rarely in peripheral blood. Seemingly distinctive of ankylosing spondylitis blood was a TCR beta motif formed by eight highly homologous variants.

Worth noting for this clonotype: Its specificity is unknown.

Sequencing input: blood, either unsorted or a sorted T cell fraction (not recorded which). The source is a male donor with ankylosing spondylitis.

CDR3 DNA: TGTGCCAGCAAGGAGGGTTTGGCTGGAAACACCATATATTTT. This gives the protein CASKEGLAGNTIYF. This chain uses TRBV27 with TRBJ1-3; D uncertain. This CDR3 spans 14 amino acids. Trimming pared 7 bases from V and 2 bases from J, leaving 12 bases between. Looked up from germline, CDR1 is MNHEY and CDR2 is SMNVEV (reference sequence).